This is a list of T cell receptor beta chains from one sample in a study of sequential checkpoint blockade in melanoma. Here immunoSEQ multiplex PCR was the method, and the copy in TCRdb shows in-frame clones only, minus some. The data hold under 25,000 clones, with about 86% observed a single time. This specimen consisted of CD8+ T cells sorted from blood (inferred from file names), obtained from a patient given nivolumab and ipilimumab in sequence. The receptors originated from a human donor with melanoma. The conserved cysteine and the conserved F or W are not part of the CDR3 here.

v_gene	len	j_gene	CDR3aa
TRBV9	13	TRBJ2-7	ASSVAYGGTDEQY
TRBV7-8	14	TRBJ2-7	ASSLATSGSPAYWY
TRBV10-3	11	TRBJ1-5	AISESYNQPQH
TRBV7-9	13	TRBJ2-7	ASSPTSGSPWEQY
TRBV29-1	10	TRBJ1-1	SVVDTRTEAF
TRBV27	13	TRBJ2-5	ASSLLAGMGETQY
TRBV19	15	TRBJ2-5	ASSMRGQGPLGETQY
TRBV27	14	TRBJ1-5	ASSLEGGYSNQPQH
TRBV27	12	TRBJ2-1	ASRTLLSYNEQF
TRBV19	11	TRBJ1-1	ASSMGRENEAF
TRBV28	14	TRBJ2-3	ASSLRLSIMPDTQY
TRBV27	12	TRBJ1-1	ASSPHRVSTEAF
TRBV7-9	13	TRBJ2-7	ASSSRQGAVYEQY
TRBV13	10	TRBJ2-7	ATQRPLGEQY
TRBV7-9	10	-	ASSLADYEQY
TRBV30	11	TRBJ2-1	AWIAGGPNEQF
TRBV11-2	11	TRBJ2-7	ASSFGQFYEQY
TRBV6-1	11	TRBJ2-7	ASSDDRVGEQY
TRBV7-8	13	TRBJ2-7	ASSLAVGAAYEQY
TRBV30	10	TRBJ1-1	AWDPGSTEAF
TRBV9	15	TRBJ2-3	ASSAGSGTSVTDTQY
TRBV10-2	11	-	ASGGTSVAEQY
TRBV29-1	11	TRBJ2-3	SVEKGSTDTQY
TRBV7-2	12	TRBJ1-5	ASSLNRGRQPQH
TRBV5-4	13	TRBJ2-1	ASSWIGTDYNEQF
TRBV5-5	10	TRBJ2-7	ASSLRVYEQY
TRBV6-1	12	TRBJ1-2	ASSTGTGPYGYT
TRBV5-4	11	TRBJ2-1	ASSFFGGPEQF
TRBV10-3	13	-	AISEKETPGYEQY
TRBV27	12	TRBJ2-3	ASRQGAGTDTQY
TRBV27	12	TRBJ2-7	ASSDLGQRNEQY
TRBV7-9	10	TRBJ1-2	ASSGGDYGYT
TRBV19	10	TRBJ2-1	ASSMGRGEQF
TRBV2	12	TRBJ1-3	ATVGVDPGNTIY
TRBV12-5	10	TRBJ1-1	ASGLPTGEAF
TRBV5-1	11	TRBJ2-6	ASTYEGANVLT
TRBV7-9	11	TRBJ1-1	ASSPPVQTEAF
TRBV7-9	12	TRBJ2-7	ASSLNGPTYEQY
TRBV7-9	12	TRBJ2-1	ASSLNRAGNEQF
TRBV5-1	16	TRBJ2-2	ASSPTRRGRANTGELF
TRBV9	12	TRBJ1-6	ASSVSRENSPLH
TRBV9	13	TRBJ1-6	ASSVGAGGSSPLH
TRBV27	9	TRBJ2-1	ASSHYNEQF
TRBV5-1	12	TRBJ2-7	ASSLSGGNYEQY
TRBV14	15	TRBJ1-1	ASSHGQGRGLNTEAF
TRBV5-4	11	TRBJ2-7	ASSLGAGYEQY
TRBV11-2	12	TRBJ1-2	ASSPADRGYGYT
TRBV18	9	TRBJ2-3	ASVTGDTQY
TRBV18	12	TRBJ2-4	ASSPSRVKNIQY
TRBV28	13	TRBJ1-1	ASSTRTGLSAEAF
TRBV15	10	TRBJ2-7	ATSRDGRTQY
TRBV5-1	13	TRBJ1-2	ASSFEGQVPYGYT
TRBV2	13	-	ASRLGTGVFYEQY